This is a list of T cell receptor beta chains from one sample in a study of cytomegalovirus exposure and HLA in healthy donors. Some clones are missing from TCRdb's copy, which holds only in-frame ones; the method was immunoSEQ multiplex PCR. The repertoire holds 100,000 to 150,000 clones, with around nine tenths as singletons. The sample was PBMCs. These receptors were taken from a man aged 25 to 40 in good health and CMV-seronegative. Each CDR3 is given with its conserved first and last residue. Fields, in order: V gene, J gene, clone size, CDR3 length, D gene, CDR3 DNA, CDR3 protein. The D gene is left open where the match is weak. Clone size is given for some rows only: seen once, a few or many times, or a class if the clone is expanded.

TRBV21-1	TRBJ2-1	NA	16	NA	TGTGCCAGCAGCAAAATGGACAGGGAGCGCTACAATGAGCAGTTCTTC	CASSKMDRERYNEQFF
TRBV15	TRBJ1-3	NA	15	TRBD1	TGTGCCACCAGGGGACAGGCTCCCTCTGGAAACACCATATATTTT	CATRGQAPSGNTIYF
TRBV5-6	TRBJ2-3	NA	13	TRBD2	TGTGCCAGCAGCCGACTAGCGGGGGATACGCAGTATTTT	CASSRLAGDTQYF
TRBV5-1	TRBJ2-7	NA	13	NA	TGCGCCAGCAGCTTGGCTTCGTCCTACGAGCAGTACTTC	CASSLASSYEQYF
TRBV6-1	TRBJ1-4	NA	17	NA	TGTGCCAGCAGTGAAGCGGGCAGGGGATCAACTAATGAAAAACTGTTTTTT	CASSEAGRGSTNEKLFF
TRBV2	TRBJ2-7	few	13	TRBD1	TGTGCCACCCGGACAGGGTTCTCCCTCGAGCAGTACTTC	CATRTGFSLEQYF
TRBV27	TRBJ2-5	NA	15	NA	TGTGCCAGCAGTTCTCGCGGGGGCCGGCAAGAGACCCAGTACTTC	CASSSRGGRQETQYF
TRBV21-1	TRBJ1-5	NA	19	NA	TGTGCCAGCAGCAAATCAAGGACAGGGGATGATGTAGCCAATCAGCCCCAGCATTTT	CASSKSRTGDDVANQPQHF
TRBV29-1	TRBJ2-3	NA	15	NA	TGCAGCGTTGAAGATAGTACAGGACCTACAGATACGCAGTATTTT	CSVEDSTGPTDTQYF
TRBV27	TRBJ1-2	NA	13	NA	TGTGCCAGCAGTACAGGGATCGAGTATGGCTACACCTTC	CASSTGIEYGYTF
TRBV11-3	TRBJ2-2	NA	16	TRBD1	TGTGCCAGCAGCTCCCGGTGGACAGGGGTCACCGGGGAGCTGTTTTTT	CASSSRWTGVTGELFF
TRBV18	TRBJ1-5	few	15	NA	TGTGCCAGCTCACCAGGGGCAGGGCACAATCAGCCCCAGCATTTT	CASSPGAGHNQPQHF
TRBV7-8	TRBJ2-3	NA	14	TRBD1	TGTGCCAGCAGCTTAACGTACGACAGGGCTACGCAGTATTTT	CASSLTYDRATQYF
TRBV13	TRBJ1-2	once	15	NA	TGTGCCAGCAGCTTACGGGGTGCGCAGAACTATGGCTACACCTTC	CASSLRGAQNYGYTF
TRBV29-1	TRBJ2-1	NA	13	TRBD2	TGCAGCGTCCGGACTAGCGGGGAAGGCGAGCAGTTCTTC	CSVRTSGEGEQFF
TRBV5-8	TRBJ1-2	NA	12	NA	TGTGCCAGCAGCCCCCCTCCCCGGGGCTACACCTTC	CASSPPPRGYTF
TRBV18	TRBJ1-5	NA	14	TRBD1	TGTGCCAGCTCAACCACAGGGGGCAATCAGCCCCAGCATTTT	CASSTTGGNQPQHF
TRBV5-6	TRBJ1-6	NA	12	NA	TGTGCCAGCAGCTTGGCCGGGGCACCCCTCCACTTT	CASSLAGAPLHF
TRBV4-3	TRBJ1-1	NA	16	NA	TGCGCCAGCAGCCAAGATGCCCGTGGGAGTCGGACTGAAGCTTTCTTT	CASSQDARGSRTEAFF
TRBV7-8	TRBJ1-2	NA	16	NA	TGTGCCAGCAGCTTAGCCACGGGGGGGACTAACTATGGCTACACCTTC	CASSLATGGTNYGYTF
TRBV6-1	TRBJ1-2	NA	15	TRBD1	TGTGCCAGCAGTGCGAATGACAGGGGGCTTTATGGCTACACCTTC	CASSANDRGLYGYTF
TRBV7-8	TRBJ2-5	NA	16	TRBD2	TGTGCCAGCAGCGTCACTCTAAGCGGGGGGTCACAGACCCAGTACTTC	CASSVTLSGGSQTQYF
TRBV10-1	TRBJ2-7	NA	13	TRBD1	TGCGCCAGCAGCGGGACAGAAACCTACGAGCAGTACTTC	CASSGTETYEQYF
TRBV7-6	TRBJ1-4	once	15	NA	TGTGCCAGCAGACCCGGACAGTTAAATAATGAAAAACTGTTTTTT	CASRPGQLNNEKLFF
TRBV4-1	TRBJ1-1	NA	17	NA	TGCGCCAGCAGCCCAAGTCCAGCGGCCAGCTGGCGCACTGAAGCTTTCTTT	CASSPSPAASWRTEAFF
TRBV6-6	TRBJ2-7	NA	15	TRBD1	TGTGCCAGCAGATCAGGACAGGGATACTCCTACGAGCAGTACTTC	CASRSGQGYSYEQYF
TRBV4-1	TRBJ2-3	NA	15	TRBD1	TGCGCCAGCAGCCAGAGGACAGGGGACACAGATACGCAGTATTTT	CASSQRTGDTDTQYF
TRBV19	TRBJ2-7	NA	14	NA	TGTGCCAGTAGTCAGCTGGGGAGCTCCTACGAGCAGTACTTC	CASSQLGSSYEQYF
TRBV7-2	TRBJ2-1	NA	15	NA	TGTGCCAGCAGCCGGACTGCCAGCTCCTACAATGAGCAGTTCTTC	CASSRTASSYNEQFF
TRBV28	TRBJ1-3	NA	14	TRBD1	TGTGCCAGCACCATGGACAGGGAGCTAAACACCATATATTTT	CASTMDRELNTIYF
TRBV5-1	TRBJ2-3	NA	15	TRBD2	TGCGCCAGCAGCTTGGATGCGGGGGGGCTAGATACGCAGTATTTT	CASSLDAGGLDTQYF
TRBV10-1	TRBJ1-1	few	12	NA	TGCGCCAGCAGTGACTTGAACACTGAAGCTTTCTTT	CASSDLNTEAFF
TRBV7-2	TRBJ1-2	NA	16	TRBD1	TGTGCCAGCAGTGGATCCGGGACAGGGAACCCCTATGGCTACACCTTC	CASSGSGTGNPYGYTF
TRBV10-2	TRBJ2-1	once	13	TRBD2	TGCGCCAGCACCCTAGCGGGTTACAATGAGCAGTTCTTC	CASTLAGYNEQFF
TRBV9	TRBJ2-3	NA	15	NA	TGTGCCAGCAGCACCCATATCGAGATCACAGATACGCAGTATTTT	CASSTHIEITDTQYF
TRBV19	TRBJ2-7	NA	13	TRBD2	TGTGCCAGTAGTAGCGGGGGAAAGTACGAGCAGTACTTC	CASSSGGKYEQYF
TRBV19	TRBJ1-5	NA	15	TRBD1	TGTGCCAGTAGTTCCCAGGGGGTCCTCAACCAGCCCCAGCATTTT	CASSSQGVLNQPQHF
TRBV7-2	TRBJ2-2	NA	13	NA	TGTGCCAGCAGCCCGCAGGGGCCCGGGGAGCTGTTTTTT	CASSPQGPGELFF
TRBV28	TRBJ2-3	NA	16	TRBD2	TGTGCCAGCAGTCTTCAACTCGGGGGGATCACAGATACGCAGTATTTT	CASSLQLGGITDTQYF
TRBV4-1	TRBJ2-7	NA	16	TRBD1	TGCGCCAGCAGCCAATCCGGACAGGGGCTCTACTACGAGCAGTACTTC	CASSQSGQGLYYEQYF
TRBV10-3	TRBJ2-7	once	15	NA	TGTGCCATCAGTGATTTCCGACAGGGAGGCTACGAGCAGTACTTC	CAISDFRQGGYEQYF
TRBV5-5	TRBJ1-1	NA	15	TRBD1	TGTGCCAGCAGCAACCCGACAGGGGGCCGAACTGAAGCTTTCTTT	CASSNPTGGRTEAFF
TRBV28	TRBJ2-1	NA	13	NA	TGTGCCAGCAGTTTACAGGGTTTACATGAGCAGTTCTTC	CASSLQGLHEQFF
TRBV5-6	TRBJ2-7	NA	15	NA	TGTGCCAGCAGCTACCTTGGCCCCTGGGGGCACGAGCAGTACTTC	CASSYLGPWGHEQYF
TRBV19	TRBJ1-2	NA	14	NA	TGTGCCAGTACCAGGACAGCAGCCCGGTATGGCTACACCTTC	CASTRTAARYGYTF
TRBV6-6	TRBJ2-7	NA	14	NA	TGTGCCAGCAGTTACCCGGACAACTACTACGAGCAGTACTTC	CASSYPDNYYEQYF
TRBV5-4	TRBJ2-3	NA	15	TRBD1	TGTGCCAGCAGCTTGGACAGGGGGCACACAGATACGCAGTATTTT	CASSLDRGHTDTQYF
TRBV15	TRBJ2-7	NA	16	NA	TGTGCCACCAGCAGCCTGGCAGGGCCCGGTACCTACGAGCAGTACTTC	CATSSLAGPGTYEQYF
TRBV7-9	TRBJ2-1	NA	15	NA	TGTGCCAGCAGCTTCGCGGGGCGGACCTACAATGAGCAGTTCTTC	CASSFAGRTYNEQFF
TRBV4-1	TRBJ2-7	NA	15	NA	TGCGCCAGCAGCCAAGATAACAACGAATTCTACGAGCAGTACTTC	CASSQDNNEFYEQYF